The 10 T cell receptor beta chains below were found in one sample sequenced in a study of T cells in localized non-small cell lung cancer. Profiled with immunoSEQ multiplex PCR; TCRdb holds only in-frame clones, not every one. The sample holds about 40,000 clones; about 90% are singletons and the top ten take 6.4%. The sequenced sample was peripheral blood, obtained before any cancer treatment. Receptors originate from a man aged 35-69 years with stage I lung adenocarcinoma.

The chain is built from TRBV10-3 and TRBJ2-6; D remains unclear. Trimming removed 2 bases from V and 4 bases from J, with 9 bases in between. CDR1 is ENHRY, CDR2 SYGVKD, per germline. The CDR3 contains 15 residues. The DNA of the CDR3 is TGTGCCATCAGTGAGGAGGTTGGCGGGGCCAACGTCCTGACTTTC. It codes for CAISEEVGGANVLTF.

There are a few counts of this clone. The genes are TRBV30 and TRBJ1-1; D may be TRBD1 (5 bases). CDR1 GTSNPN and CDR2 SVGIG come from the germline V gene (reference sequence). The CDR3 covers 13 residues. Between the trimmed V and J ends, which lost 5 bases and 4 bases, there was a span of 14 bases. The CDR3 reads CAWGLQAATEAFF. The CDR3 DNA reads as TGTGCCTGGGGGCTACAGGCCGCCACTGAAGCTTTCTTT.

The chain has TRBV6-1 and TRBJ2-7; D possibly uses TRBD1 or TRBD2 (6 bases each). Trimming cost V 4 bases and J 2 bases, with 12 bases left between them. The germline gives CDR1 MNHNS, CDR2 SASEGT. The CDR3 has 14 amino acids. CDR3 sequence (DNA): TGTGCCAGCAGTGGGGGGCGGGGACCCTACGAGCAGTACTTC. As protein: CASSGGRGPYEQYF.

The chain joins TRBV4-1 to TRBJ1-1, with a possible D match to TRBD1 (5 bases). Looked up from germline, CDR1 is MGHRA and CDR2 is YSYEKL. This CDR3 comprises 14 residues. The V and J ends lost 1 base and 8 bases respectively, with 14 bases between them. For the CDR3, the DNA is TGCGCCAGCAGCCAAGTGGGGGTCAGAGGGGAAGCTTTCTTT. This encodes CASSQVGVRGEAFF.

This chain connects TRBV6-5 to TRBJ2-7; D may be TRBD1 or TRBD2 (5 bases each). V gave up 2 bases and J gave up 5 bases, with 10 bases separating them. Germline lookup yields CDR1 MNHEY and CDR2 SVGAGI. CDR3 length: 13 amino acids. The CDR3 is CASSYTGDHEQYF. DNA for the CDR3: TGTGCCAGCAGTTACACCGGGGACCACGAGCAGTACTTC.

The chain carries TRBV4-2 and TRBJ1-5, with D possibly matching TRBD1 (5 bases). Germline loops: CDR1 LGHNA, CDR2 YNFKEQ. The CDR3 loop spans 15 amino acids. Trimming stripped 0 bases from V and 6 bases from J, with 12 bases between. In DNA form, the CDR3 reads TGTGCCAGCAGCCAAGATGGGCAGGGCCCTCAGCCCCAGCATTTT. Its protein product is CASSQDGQGPQPQHF.

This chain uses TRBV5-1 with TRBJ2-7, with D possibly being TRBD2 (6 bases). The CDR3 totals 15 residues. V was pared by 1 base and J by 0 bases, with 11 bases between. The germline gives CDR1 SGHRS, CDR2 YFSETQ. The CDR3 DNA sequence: TGCGCCAGCAGCTTGCGGACCGGGAGCTCCTACGAGCAGTACTTC. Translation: CASSLRTGSSYEQYF. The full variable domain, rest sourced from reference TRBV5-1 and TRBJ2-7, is KAGVTQTPRYLIKTRGQQVTLSCSPISGHRSVSWYQQTPGQGLQFLFEYFSETQRNKGNFPGRFSGRQFSNSRSEMNVSTLELGDSALYLCASSLRTGSSYEQYFGPGTRLTVT.

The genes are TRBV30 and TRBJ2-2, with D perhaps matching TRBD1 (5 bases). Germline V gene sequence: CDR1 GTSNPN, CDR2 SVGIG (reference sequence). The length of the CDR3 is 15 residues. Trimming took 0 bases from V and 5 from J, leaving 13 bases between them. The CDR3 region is CAWSVQGLGTGELFF. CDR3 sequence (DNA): TGTGCCTGGAGTGTCCAGGGATTGGGTACCGGGGAGCTGTTTTTT.

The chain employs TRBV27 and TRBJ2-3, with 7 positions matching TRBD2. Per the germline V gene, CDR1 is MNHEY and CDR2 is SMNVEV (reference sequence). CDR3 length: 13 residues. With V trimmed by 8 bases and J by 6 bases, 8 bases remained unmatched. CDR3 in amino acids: CASARTSRDTQYF. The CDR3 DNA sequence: TGTGCCAGCGCCCGGACTAGTCGGGATACGCAGTATTTT.

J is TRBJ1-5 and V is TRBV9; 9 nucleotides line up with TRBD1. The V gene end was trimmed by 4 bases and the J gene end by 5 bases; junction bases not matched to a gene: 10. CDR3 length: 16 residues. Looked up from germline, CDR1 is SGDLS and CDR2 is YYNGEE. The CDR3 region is CASSYSLQGADQPQHF. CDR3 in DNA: TGTGCCAGCAGCTACTCGTTACAGGGGGCTGATCAGCCCCAGCATTTT.